This T cell receptor beta chain was retrieved from a study of post-analysis software for immune sequencing data. Across the whole study: Disease courses included relapsing-remitting, secondary progressive and progressive-relapsing multiple sclerosis.

This clonotype was seen only a few times. Its target is not known. Being one base from a much bigger clone, this may be a read error. Sequencing libraries made from TCR beta cDNA carried unique molecular identifiers. TCRdb re-derived calls from the PCR reads in MiXCR, one entry per CDR3 protein. The sample consists of some 240,000 distinct CDR3 sequences, 36% of them appearing once. Study conclusions and caveats: Batch-matched samples strongly co-clustered by F measure.

This clonotype was sampled from a girl between 10 and 17 years old with multiple sclerosis. Sequencing was performed on blood.

In nucleotides, the CDR3 is TGTGCCAGCTCCGGGACCAGTCAAGAGACCCAGTTCTTC. Translation gives CASSGTSQETQFF. The chain links TRBV18 to TRBJ2-5; tentatively, D is TRBD1 or TRBD2 (5 bases each). Near its end, the DNA agrees better with TRBJ2-1, so the J call may be wrong. CDR1 KGHSH and CDR2 LQKENI come from the germline V gene. The CDR3 runs 13 residues.